This TCR beta chain comes out of a study of cytomegalovirus exposure and HLA in healthy donors. Whole-study findings and limits: Earlier analysis found most TCR beta V segments productive about 87% or about 30% of the time.

Germline CDR1 reads SNHLY; CDR2 reads FYNNEI. With 1 base clipped from V and 7 bases from J, the junction kept 6 bases outside the gene matches. CDR3 size: 15 residues. A note on this clone: Its matching antigen is unknown.

Primers: 60 Vbeta forward and 13 Jbeta reverse. TCRdb's copy holds only in-frame clones and misses some; the assay was immunoSEQ multiplex PCR. This repertoire shows 130,000 to 150,000 clones, over 60% found once; its top ten account for under 3%. The chain links TRBV2 to TRBJ2-2; 7 bases align to TRBD2. The sequencing sample was made of PBMCs. The receptor comes from a man aged 35 to 55 in good health and CMV-seropositive. DNA for the CDR3: TGTGCCAGCAGTGAAGTAGCGGGTAGGGGCGGGGAGCTGTTTTTT. Translating it yields CASSEVAGRGGELFF.